These 15 T cell receptor beta chains were all obtained from the same sample, sequenced in a study of T-cell reconstitution after alpha-beta-depleted transplantation in children. Unique molecular identifiers featured in how the TCRbeta library was prepared. MiXCR, run by TCRdb on the PCR reads, gives a single entry per CDR3 protein. Seen here are a few hundred thousand distinct CDR3 sequences, around a tenth observed once, and the top ten hold 2% to 3%. Here the sequenced sample was PBMCs from the stem cell graft donor, taken from the stem cell graft. These receptors were taken from a human donor who donated a stem cell graft to a child with acute lymphoblastic leukemia.

This chain links TRBV12-3 or TRBV12-4 with TRBJ2-5; TRBD2 aligns across 16 bases. Trimming removed 5 bases from V and 4 bases from J; junction bases left unmatched: 7. The CDR3 length is 17 residues. In DNA form, the CDR3 reads TGTGCCAGCAGTCGAGGGACTAGCGGGAGGGCCGTAGAGACCCAGTACTTC. Protein: CASSRGTSGRAVETQYF.

This clonotype was counted only a few times. Here the CDR3 reads CASSGKREGREQFF. DNA for the CDR3: TGCGCCAGCAGCGGCAAGCGGGAGGGCCGCGAGCAGTTCTTC. The chain carries TRBV5-1 and TRBJ2-1, with 10 bases that match TRBD2. The CDR3 has 14 residues. The J segment lost 10 bases and the V segment lost 4 bases, leaving 8 bases of the junction unmatched. The germline CDR1 and CDR2 sequences are SGHRS and YFSETQ. The full variable domain, its missing parts supplied by reference TRBV5-1 and TRBJ2-1, is KAGVTQTPRYLIKTRGQQVTLSCSPISGHRSVSWYQQTPGQGLQFLFEYFSETQRNKGNFPGRFSGRQFSNSRSEMNVSTLELGDSALYLCASSGKREGREQFFGPGTRLTVL.

The V gene is TRBV5-1, the J gene TRBJ2-5; the D is unclear. V dropped 2 bases and J dropped 5 bases, with 10 bases sitting between them. Germline values: CDR1 SGHRS, CDR2 YFSETQ. This CDR3 region has 13 residues. The CDR3, as DNA: TGCGCCAGCAGCTTATCCGTGATGGAGACCCAGTACTTC. It translates to CASSLSVMETQYF.

This clonotype has just a few counts. The CDR3 region is CASSSTGGSNSPLHF. The DNA for the CDR3 is TGCGCCAGCAGCTCTACAGGTGGCAGCAATTCACCCCTCCACTTT. The chain is built from TRBV5-1 and TRBJ1-6; tentatively, D is TRBD1 (5 bases). CDR3 length: 15 amino acids. Deletions cut 3 bases from V and 7 bases from J, with 14 bases between. Germline V gene data show CDR1 as SGHRS and CDR2 as YFSETQ.

A few counts support this clonotype. The chain combines TRBV27 with TRBJ1-6; the match to TRBD1 covers 7 bases. The trim removed 6 bases at V and 9 bases at J, leaving 11 bases unmatched. This CDR3 comprises 15 residues. Germline assignment: CDR1 MNHEY and CDR2 SMNVEV (reference sequence). This chain's CDR3 is CASSLGKGGRSPLHF. CDR3 nucleotides: TGTGCCAGCAGCCTTGGAAAAGGGGGCCGTTCACCCCTCCACTTT.

The CDR3 here is CASGLGGYGEKLFF. Written as DNA, the CDR3 is TGTGCTAGTGGTTTGGGGGGCTATGGAGAAAAACTGTTTTTT. The genes are TRBV12-5 and TRBJ1-4; perhaps TRBD1 as D (5 bases). Germline-derived CDR1 and CDR2 are LGHNT and FRNRAP. This CDR3 is 14 amino acids long. Trimming took 1 base from V and 8 from J, leaving 11 bases between them.

This clonotype was observed a handful of times. The rearrangement links TRBV19 to TRBJ1-1; D is perhaps TRBD1 (6 bases). The germline V gene encodes CDR1 LNHDA and CDR2 SQIVND (reference sequence). CDR3 length equals 14 residues. The V end lost 4 bases, the J end lost 1 base, and 10 bases lay between the germline ends. CDR3 nucleotide sequence: TGTGCCAGTAGTAACTTGGGGGCGAACACTGAAGCTTTCTTT. Its protein product is CASSNLGANTEAFF.

The chain combines TRBV28 with TRBJ2-1; D is undetermined. Trimming pared 2 bases from V and 2 bases from J, leaving 4 bases between. The length of the CDR3 is 13 residues. From germline, CDR1 is MDHEN and CDR2 SYDVKM. The CDR3, as DNA: TGTGCCAGCAGTTTACGGGCCTACAATGAGCAGTTCTTC. It specifies CASSLRAYNEQFF.

About this clonotype: This likely comes from a read error, as the CDR3 has no conserved phenylalanine or tryptophan at its end. The rearrangement joins TRBV7-2 to TRBJ1-6; D remains ambiguous. The V and J ends lost 2 bases and 10 bases respectively, with 18 bases between them. The CDR3 has 16 amino acids. The germline V gene encodes CDR1 SGHTA and CDR2 FQGNSA. DNA for the CDR3: TGTGCCAGCAGCTTATTTGGCCCTTCCGTTAACTCACCCCTCCACCTT. Translated: CASSLFGPSVNSPLHL.

This clonotype was seen a handful of times. The chain carries TRBV7-9 and TRBJ1-1, with TRBD1 matching 7 bases. CDR3 size: 12 residues. CDR1 is SEHNR and CDR2 is FQNEAQ in the germline V gene (reference sequence). Unmatched junction bases numbered 6, after V lost 7 bases and J lost 7 bases. The CDR3 sequence is CASIRGDHEAFF. The CDR3 DNA sequence: TGTGCCAGCATCAGGGGGGACCATGAAGCTTTCTTT.

This clonotype was detected only a few times. DNA of the CDR3: TGTGCCAGCAGCGGGACCCTCCTTGTCATTTTCTCCCCCTACGAGCAGTACTTC. Residues: CASSGTLLVIFSPYEQYF. The chain uses TRBV2 and TRBJ2-7; D might be TRBD1 or TRBD2, each matching 5 bases. Trimming stripped 6 bases from V and 2 bases from J, with 26 bases between. The germline CDR1 and CDR2 sequences are SNHLY and FYNNEI. This CDR3 spans 18 amino acids.

This clonotype has ten or more counts. V and J are TRBV7-8 and TRBJ2-3, with no clear D. CDR3 length: 14 amino acids. The germline V and J ends were trimmed by 2 bases and 2 bases, with 8 bases remaining between them. The V gene's germline CDR1 is SGHVS and CDR2 FQNEAQ. The CDR3 DNA reads as TGTGCCAGCAGCTTACTCCACAACACAGATACGCAGTATTTT. This encodes CASSLLHNTDTQYF.

This clonotype came up a few times. The CDR3 loop reads CASSPTSGRGYNEQFF. The CDR3, as DNA: TGTGCCAGCAGCCCGACTAGCGGGAGAGGTTACAATGAGCAGTTCTTC. The chain combines TRBV7-9 with TRBJ2-1; 12 bases agree with TRBD2. CDR3 length: 16 amino acids. The junction had 6 bases not matched to a gene; V was cut back by 5 bases and J by 4 bases. Germline lookup yields CDR1 SEHNR and CDR2 FQNEAQ (reference sequence).

This clonotype showed up many times. V usage is TRBV28 and J usage is TRBJ1-1; a weak D match, TRBD1 (6 bases). Germline V lookup: CDR1 MDHEN, CDR2 SYDVKM. CDR3 length: 15 residues. Trimming took off 1 base at V and 1 base at J, with 10 bases between the two ends. Written as DNA, the CDR3 is TGTGCCAGCAGTTTATCCATGGGACAGAACACTGAAGCTTTCTTT. Amino acid sequence: CASSLSMGQNTEAFF.

This clonotype was picked up many times. The chain is built from TRBV7-9 and TRBJ2-7; D might be TRBD2 (6 bases). Between the trimmed V and J ends, which lost 0 bases and 0 bases, there was a span of 18 bases. Germline V gene data show CDR1 as SEHNR and CDR2 as FQNEAQ (reference sequence). The CDR3 has 18 residues. The CDR3 reads CASSLAEGSGVSSYEQYF. DNA for the CDR3: TGTGCCAGCAGCTTAGCGGAGGGAAGCGGCGTCAGCTCCTACGAGCAGTACTTC.